This T cell receptor beta chain was profiled in a study of human T cells and chemical hapten exposure. After removal of 0 bases from V and 2 bases from J, the junction contained 9 bases not matched to a gene. The germline CDR1 and CDR2 sequences are LGHNA and YNFKEQ. The CDR3 sequence is 17 residues long. TCRdb passed the RACE reads through MiXCR, listing each CDR3 protein once. The data hold tens of thousands of distinct CDR3 sequences, with 10% to 14% observed a single time. Time point reported: patch test 3, about 24 weeks after DPC sensitization. Treatment reported: therapeutic diphenylcyclopropenone sensitization with weekly scalp DPC.

The chain carries TRBV4-2 and TRBJ1-2, with 7 bases identical to TRBD1. The sample consisted of whole blood, taken in connection with sensitization to the hapten diphenylcyclopropenone (DPC). The clonotype comes from a woman aged 50 to 65 with alopecia areata. Some clones in this sample may be carry-over from other donors' samples. The DNA of the CDR3 is TGTGCCAGCAGCCAAGATCGACAGGGAAGGACAAACTATGGCTACACCTTC. Protein: CASSQDRQGRTNYGYTF.